These 11 T cell receptor beta chains were sequenced from one sample in a study of Tregs in tolerant kidney transplant recipients. TCRdb keeps only in-frame clones here, not all; method: immunoSEQ multiplex PCR. The data show about 94,000 clones, approximately 94% seen once. The sequences come from CD4+ T cells from blood, collected before the transplant. The receptors stem from a human donor who received a combined kidney and bone marrow transplant.

The rearrangement uses TRBV2 and TRBJ2-7, with a tentative D call TRBD1 (5 bases). V dropped 1 base and J dropped 4 bases, with 11 bases sitting between them. Germline values: CDR1 SNHLY, CDR2 FYNNEI. There are 14 residues in the CDR3. The CDR3: CASSEGWGGYEQYF. The CDR3 DNA is TGTGCCAGCAGTGAAGGTTGGGGCGGATACGAGCAGTACTTC.

The chain employs TRBV5-4 and TRBJ2-1, with 9 bases lining up with TRBD2. The CDR3 contains 15 residues. V trimming: 2 bases; J trimming: 4 bases; junction bases outside the gene matches: 4. Germline CDR1 is SGHNT and CDR2 is YYREEE (reference sequence). CDR3 in DNA: TGTGCCAGCAGCTTATGGAGCGGGGGGTACAATGAGCAGTTCTTC. Protein sequence: CASSLWSGGYNEQFF.

This rearrangement joins TRBV14 to TRBJ2-1; a weak D match, TRBD1 (5 bases). The CDR3 loop spans 15 amino acids. The germline gives CDR1 SGHDN, CDR2 FVKESK. Trimming stripped 2 bases from V and 12 bases from J, with 20 bases between. CDR3 bases: TGTGCCAGCAGCCAATTTTACAGGCCCCGAGATAGGCAGTTCTTC. Protein: CASSQFYRPRDRQFF.

CDR3 amino acids: CASSQVDRGSNQPQHF. CDR3 nucleotides: TGTGCCAGCAGCCAAGTGGACAGGGGTAGCAATCAGCCCCAGCATTTT. The chain combines TRBV4-2 with TRBJ1-5; 9 nucleotides agree with TRBD1. The germline V gene encodes CDR1 LGHNA and CDR2 YNFKEQ. Trimming at V came to 1 base and at J to 0 bases, leaving 1 base not matched to a gene. This CDR3 comprises 16 residues.

The chain combines TRBV30 with TRBJ1-1; no clear D gene. This CDR3 has 13 amino acids. CDR1 is GTSNPN and CDR2 is SVGIG in the germline V gene (reference sequence). The V and J ends lost 3 bases and 0 bases respectively, with 8 bases between them. The CDR3 spells CAWRTVMNTEAFF. CDR3 nucleotide sequence: TGTGCCTGGAGAACAGTAATGAACACTGAAGCTTTCTTT.

This chain links TRBV5-1 with TRBJ2-1; D gene ambiguous. Germline V lookup: CDR1 SGHRS, CDR2 YFSETQ. V shed 0 bases and J shed 0 bases, with 7 bases lying between them. CDR3 length: 15 amino acids. In DNA, the CDR3 is TGCGCCAGCAGCTTGGGTGCCAGCTCCTACAATGAGCAGTTCTTC. Translated: CASSLGASSYNEQFF.

CDR3 bases: TGTGCCAGCTGTGCGGCCGGCGATAGGCTCAATGAGCAGTTCTTC. Translated: CASCAAGDRLNEQFF. This chain joins TRBV5-6 and TRBJ2-1, with D uncertain. Germline lookup yields CDR1 SGHDT and CDR2 YYEEEE. V dropped 7 bases and J dropped 6 bases, with 20 bases sitting between them. The CDR3 covers 15 residues.

The V and J genes are TRBV7-2 and TRBJ1-1; D unresolved. Germline loops: CDR1 SGHTA, CDR2 FQGNSA. The CDR3 is 14 amino acids. V gave up 1 base and J gave up 0 bases, with 6 bases separating them. The CDR3 region is CASSLVQMNTEAFF. The CDR3 DNA is TGTGCCAGCAGCTTAGTCCAGATGAACACTGAAGCTTTCTTT.

The chain couples TRBV2 to TRBJ2-3; 9 positions match TRBD1. Germline V gene sequence: CDR1 SNHLY, CDR2 FYNNEI. V dropped 5 bases and J dropped 1; count of bases not matched to a gene: 10. The CDR3 runs 17 residues. The CDR3 loop reads CASSPGQGRGGTDTQYF. The DNA of the CDR3 is TGTGCCAGCAGTCCCGGACAGGGGCGAGGGGGCACAGATACGCAGTATTTT. The entire variable domain, with the rest obtained from reference TRBV2 and TRBJ2-3, is as follows: EPEVTQTPSHQVTQMGQEVILRCVPISNHLYFYWYRQILGQKVEFLVSFYNNEISEKSEIFDDQFSVERPDGSNFTLKIRSTKLEDSAMYFCASSPGQGRGGTDTQYFGPGTRLTVL.

The V call is TRBV6-5, the J call TRBJ1-2; D not resolved. Germline lookup yields CDR1 MNHEY and CDR2 SVGAGI. This CDR3 has 13 amino acids. V lost 6 bases to trimming and J lost 0 bases, with 8 bases between them. The chain's CDR3 is CASSPRSNYGYTF. The CDR3 bases are TGTGCCAGCAGCCCCCGTTCTAACTATGGCTACACCTTC.

J is TRBJ2-5 and V is TRBV18; TRBD2 is a possible D gene (5 bases). The V end was cut by 3 bases, the J end by 2 bases, with 7 bases between. This CDR3 has 13 residues. The germline V gene has CDR1 KGHSH and CDR2 LQKENI. The CDR3 reads CASSPEVQETQYF. The DNA of the CDR3 is TGTGCCAGCTCACCGGAGGTACAAGAGACCCAGTACTTC.